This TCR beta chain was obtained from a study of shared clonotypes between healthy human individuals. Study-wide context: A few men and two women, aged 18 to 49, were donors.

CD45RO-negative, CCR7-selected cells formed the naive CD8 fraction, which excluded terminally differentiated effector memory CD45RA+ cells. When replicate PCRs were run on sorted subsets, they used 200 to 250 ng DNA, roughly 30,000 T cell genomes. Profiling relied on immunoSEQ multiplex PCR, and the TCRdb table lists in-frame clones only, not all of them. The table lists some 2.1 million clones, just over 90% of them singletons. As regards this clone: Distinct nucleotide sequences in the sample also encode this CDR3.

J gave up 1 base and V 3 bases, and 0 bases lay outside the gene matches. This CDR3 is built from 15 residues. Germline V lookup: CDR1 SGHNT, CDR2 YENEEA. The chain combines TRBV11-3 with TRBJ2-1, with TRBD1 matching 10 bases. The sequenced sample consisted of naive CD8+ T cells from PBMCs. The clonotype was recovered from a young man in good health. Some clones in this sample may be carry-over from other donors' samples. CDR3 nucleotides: TGTGCCAGCAGCTTGGGACAGGGGTCCTACAATGAGCAGTTCTTC. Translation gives CASSLGQGSYNEQFF. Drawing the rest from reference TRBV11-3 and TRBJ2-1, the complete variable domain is EAGVVQSPRYKIIEKKQPVAFWCNPISGHNTLYWYLQNLGQGPELLIRYENEEAVDDSQLPKDRFSAERLKGVDSTLKIQPAELGDSAVYLCASSLGQGSYNEQFFGPGTRLTVL.